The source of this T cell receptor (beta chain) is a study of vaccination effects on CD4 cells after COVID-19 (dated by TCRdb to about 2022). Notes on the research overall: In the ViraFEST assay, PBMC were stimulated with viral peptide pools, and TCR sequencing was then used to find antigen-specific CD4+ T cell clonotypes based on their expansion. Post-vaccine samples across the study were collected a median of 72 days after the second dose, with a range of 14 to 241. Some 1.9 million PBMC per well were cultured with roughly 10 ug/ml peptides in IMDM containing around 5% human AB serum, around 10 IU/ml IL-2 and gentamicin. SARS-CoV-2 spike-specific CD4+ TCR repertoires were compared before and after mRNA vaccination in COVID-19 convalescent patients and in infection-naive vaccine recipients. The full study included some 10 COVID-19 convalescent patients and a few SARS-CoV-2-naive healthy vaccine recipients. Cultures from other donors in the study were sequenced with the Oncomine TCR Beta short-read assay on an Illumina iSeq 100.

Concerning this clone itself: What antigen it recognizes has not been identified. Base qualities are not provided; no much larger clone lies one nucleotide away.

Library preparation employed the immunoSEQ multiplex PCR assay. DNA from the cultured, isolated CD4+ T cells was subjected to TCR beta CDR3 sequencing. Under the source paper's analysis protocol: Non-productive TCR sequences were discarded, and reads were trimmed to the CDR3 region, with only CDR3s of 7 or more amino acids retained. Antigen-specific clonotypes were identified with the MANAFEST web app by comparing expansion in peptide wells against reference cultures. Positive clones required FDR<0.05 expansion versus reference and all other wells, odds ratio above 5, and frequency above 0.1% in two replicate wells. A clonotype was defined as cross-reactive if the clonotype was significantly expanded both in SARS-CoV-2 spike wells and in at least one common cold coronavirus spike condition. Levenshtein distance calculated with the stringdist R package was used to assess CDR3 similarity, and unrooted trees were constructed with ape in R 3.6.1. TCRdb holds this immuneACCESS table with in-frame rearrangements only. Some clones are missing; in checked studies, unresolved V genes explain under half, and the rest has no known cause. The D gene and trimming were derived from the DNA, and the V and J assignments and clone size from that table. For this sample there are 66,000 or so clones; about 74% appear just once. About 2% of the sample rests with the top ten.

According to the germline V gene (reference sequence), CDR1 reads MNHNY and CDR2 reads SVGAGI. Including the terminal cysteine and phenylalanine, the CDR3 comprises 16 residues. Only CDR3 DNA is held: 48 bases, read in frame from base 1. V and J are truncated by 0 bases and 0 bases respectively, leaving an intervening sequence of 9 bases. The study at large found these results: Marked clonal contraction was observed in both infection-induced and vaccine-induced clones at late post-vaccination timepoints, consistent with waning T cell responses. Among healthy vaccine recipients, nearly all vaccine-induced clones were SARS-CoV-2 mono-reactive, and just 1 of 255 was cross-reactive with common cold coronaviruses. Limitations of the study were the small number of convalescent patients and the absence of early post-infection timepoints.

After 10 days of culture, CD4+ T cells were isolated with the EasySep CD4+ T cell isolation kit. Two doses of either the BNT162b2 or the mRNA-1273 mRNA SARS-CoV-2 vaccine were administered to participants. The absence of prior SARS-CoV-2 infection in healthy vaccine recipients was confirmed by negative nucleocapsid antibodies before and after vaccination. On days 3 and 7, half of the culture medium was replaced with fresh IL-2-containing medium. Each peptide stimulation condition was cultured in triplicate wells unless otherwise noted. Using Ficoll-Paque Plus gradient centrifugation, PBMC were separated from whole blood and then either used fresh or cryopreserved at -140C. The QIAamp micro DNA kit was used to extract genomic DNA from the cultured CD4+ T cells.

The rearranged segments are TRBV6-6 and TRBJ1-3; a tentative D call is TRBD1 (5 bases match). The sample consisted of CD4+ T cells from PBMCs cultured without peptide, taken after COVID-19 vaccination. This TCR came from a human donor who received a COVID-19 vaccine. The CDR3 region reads CASSYSGGGSGNTIYF. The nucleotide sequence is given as TGTGCCAGCAGTTACTCCGGTGGGGGCTCTGGAAACACCATATATTTT.